This TCR beta chain was captured in a study of vaccination effects on CD4 cells after COVID-19. Overall study: Post-vaccine specimens arrived a median 72 days past the second dose.

About this clone: As yet, its antigen is unknown.

Antigen-specific CD4+ T cells expanded by the ViraFEST assay with viral peptide pools were then sequenced. Isolating CD4+ T cells followed more than 9 days of culture. The person had PCR-confirmed SARS-CoV-2 infection between March and December 2020. The cohort was immunized with two doses of either the BNT162b2 or mRNA-1273 vaccine. Culturing of under 2.5 million PBMC per well took place with about 9 IU/ml IL-2 and around 10 ug/ml peptides. J lost 4 bases, V lost 5 bases, and 11 bases had no gene match. The CDR3 has 16 residues. From germline, CDR1 is SEHNR and CDR2 FQNEAQ (reference sequence). TCRdb keeps only in-frame clones here, not all; method: immunoSEQ multiplex PCR. The sample carries some 15,000 clones, roughly 80% recorded once. Study-wide findings and caveats: Few convalescent patients, and no early post-infection timepoints, were available to the study.

The J gene is TRBJ1-5, the V gene TRBV7-9, with 7 bases that match TRBD1. The receptor's source is a human donor who had a prior SARS-CoV-2 infection. The sequencing here drew on CD4+ T cells from PBMCs cultured with HCoV-NL63 spike peptides, taken after COVID-19 vaccination. CDR3 in DNA: TGTGCCAGCAGCCGGGGCACAGGGGCGTCGAATCAGCCCCAGCATTTT. It codes for CASSRGTGASNQPQHF.